The 10 T cell receptor beta chains below were found in one sample sequenced in a study of regulatory T cells in long-lasting Graves disease. Time point indicated: newly diagnosed GD, antithyroid drugs for less than 3 months. Generation of the TCR library employed RNA extracted from PBMCs. The TCR beta library used iRepertoire HTBI primers with Arm-PCR amplification of CDR3. TCRdb itself ran the multiplex PCR reads through MiXCR, one entry per CDR3 protein. The sample consists of around 400,000 distinct CDR3 sequences, 10% to 15% of them appearing once. These same records also appear under a second study, on T cells in Graves' hyperthyroidism and ophthalmopathy.

The sequences come from peripheral blood mononuclear cells (PBMCs), collected at new diagnosis, from a patient treated with antithyroid drugs. Source of these receptors: a woman between 18 and 29 years old with Graves disease.

Note on this clonotype: A much larger clone is a single base away; this may be a read error. The CDR3 loop reads CASGGPWTDQETQYF. In DNA form, the CDR3 reads TGCGCCAGCGGTGGGCCTTGGACAGATCAAGAGACCCAGTACTTC. J is TRBJ2-5 and V is TRBV10-1; D might be TRBD1 (6 bases). This CDR3 has 15 amino acids. V lost 8 bases and J 2 bases, leaving 18 bases between the germline ends. Germline CDR1 reads WNHNN; CDR2 reads SYGVQD (reference sequence).

The sample holds many counts of this clonotype. The chain joins TRBV5-6 to TRBJ1-4; D is uncertain. Looked up from germline, CDR1 is SGHDT and CDR2 is YYEEEE. CDR3 size: 14 residues. V lost 1 base to trimming and J lost 8 bases, with 12 bases between them. CDR3 loop: CASSLKIELEKLFF. Written as DNA, the CDR3 is TGTGCCAGCAGCTTGAAGATTGAGCTAGAAAAACTGTTTTTT.

This clonotype was counted ten times or more. The CDR3 is CASSSTFGVNTEAFF. CDR3 DNA: TGTGCCAGCAGTTCTACTTTTGGGGTGAACACTGAAGCTTTCTTT. V usage is TRBV12-3 or TRBV12-4 and J usage is TRBJ1-1, with D unclear. The CDR3 extends over 15 amino acids. V was shortened by 4 bases and J by 0 bases, with 12 bases between the two germline ends.

This clonotype was counted at least ten times. The chain has TRBV28 and TRBJ1-5; 7 nucleotides line up with TRBD1. Germline CDR1 reads MDHEN; CDR2 reads SYDVKM. The CDR3 extends over 15 amino acids. V was pared by 4 bases and J by 2 bases, with 5 bases of the junction left unmatched. The CDR3 region is CASSWTGLGNQPQHF. The CDR3 DNA reads as TGTGCCAGCAGTTGGACAGGCCTAGGCAATCAGCCCCAGCATTTT. Full variable domain (outside the CDR3, taken from reference TRBV28 and TRBJ1-5): DVKVTQSSRYLVKRTGEKVFLECVQDMDHENMFWYRQDPGLGLRLIYFSYDVKMKEKGDIPEGYSVSREKKERFSLILESASTNQTSMYLCASSWTGLGNQPQHFGDGTRLSIL.

This chain connects TRBV15 to TRBJ2-3, with a weak D call TRBD2 (5 bases). This CDR3 comprises 15 residues. V lost 1 base, J lost 3 bases, and 11 bases lay in between. Per the germline V gene, CDR1 is LNHNV and CDR2 is YYDKDF (reference sequence). In DNA form, the CDR3 reads TGTGCCACCAGCAGAGTTCGGCTAGCAACAGATACGCAGTATTTT. Its translation: CATSRVRLATDTQYF.

This clonotype was detected many times. The chain employs TRBV6-5 and TRBJ2-1; D is uncertain. The length of the CDR3 is 16 residues. From germline, CDR1 is MNHEY and CDR2 SVGAGI. Trimming removed 4 bases at V and 2 bases at J, with 15 bases between. CDR3 DNA sequence: TGTGCCAGCAGTTTTCGGCGAAACTACGCCTACAATGAGCAGTTCTTC. It translates to CASSFRRNYAYNEQFF.

On this clonotype itself: A read error may explain this, as a much larger clone is one base away. The chain is built from TRBV11-2 and TRBJ1-2; perhaps TRBD1 as D (5 bases). CDR3 length: 14 amino acids. Germline assignment: CDR1 SGHAT and CDR2 FQNNGV. The CDR3 DNA follows: TGTGCCAGCAGCCAGGCGGGGCTTAACTATGGCCACACCTTC. It is translated as CASSQAGLNYGHTF.

This clonotype occurred many times. The rearrangement joins TRBV20-1 to TRBJ1-5; tentative D call: TRBD1 (5 bases). Germline assignment: CDR1 DFQATT and CDR2 SNEGSKA (reference sequence). The CDR3 has 14 amino acids. V lost 3 bases and J lost 0, with 9 bases in between. CDR3 sequence (DNA): TGCAGTGCTAGTGGGACCCTTAGCAATCAGCCCCAGCATTTT. Residues: CSASGTLSNQPQHF.

In its sample, this clonotype was seen many times. This chain uses TRBV5-6 with TRBJ2-5; D perhaps matches TRBD2 (6 bases). This CDR3 region has 14 residues. Germline assignment: CDR1 SGHDT and CDR2 YYEEEE. Trimming took 3 bases from V and 7 from J, leaving 16 bases between them. CDR3 region: CASSWGVEEGTQYF. In DNA, the CDR3 is TGTGCCAGCAGCTGGGGGGTGGAAGAGGGGACCCAGTACTTC.

The rearrangement joins TRBV10-1 to TRBJ1-1; 11 bases line up with TRBD1. Per the germline V gene, CDR1 is WNHNN and CDR2 is SYGVQD (reference sequence). The V segment lost 10 bases and the J segment 13 bases; nucleotides outside the gene matches: 11. The CDR3 has 12 amino acids. The CDR3 DNA sequence: TGCGCCACCCCGATCAGGACAGGGGGCATTTTCTTT. It codes for CATPIRTGGIFF.